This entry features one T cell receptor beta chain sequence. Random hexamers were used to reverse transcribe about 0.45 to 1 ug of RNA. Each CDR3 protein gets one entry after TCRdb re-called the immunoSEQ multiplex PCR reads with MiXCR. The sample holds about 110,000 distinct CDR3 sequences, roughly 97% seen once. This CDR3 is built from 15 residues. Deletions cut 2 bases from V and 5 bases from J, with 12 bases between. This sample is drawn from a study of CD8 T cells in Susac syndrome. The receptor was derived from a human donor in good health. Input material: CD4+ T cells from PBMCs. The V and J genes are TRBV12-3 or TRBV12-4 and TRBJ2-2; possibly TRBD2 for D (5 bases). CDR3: CASSLRWEITGELFF. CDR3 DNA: TGTGCCAGCAGTTTACGCTGGGAGATAACCGGGGAGCTGTTTTTT.